The rows below give T cell receptor beta chains drawn from one sample of a study of OX40 agonist ivuxolimab in advanced cancers. TCRdb's table, derived via immunoSEQ multiplex PCR, lists solely in-frame clones and lacks some. This table holds some 49,000 clones, around 85% found once. Material: CD4+ or CD8+ T cells sorted from blood, obtained in a trial of the OX40 agonist ivuxolimab. These receptor sequences come from an adult with an advanced solid tumor such as melanoma, head and neck, liver or kidney cancer. CDR3s include the opening cysteine and the closing phenylalanine or tryptophan. The order of the fields is D gene, V gene, clone size, J gene, CDR3 DNA, CDR3 protein. The D gene is left open where the match is weak. Only some rows state a clone size, as once, few, many or a class for expanded clones.

TRBD1,TRBV6-5,-,TRBJ1-6,TGTGCCAGCAGTTACCGACAGGGAGGTAATTCACCCCTCCACTTT,CASSYRQGGNSPLHF
-,TRBV9,-,TRBJ2-1,TGTGCCAGCAGCGTAGGTACAGTCCATGAGCAGTTCTTC,CASSVGTVHEQFF
TRBD1,TRBV5-1,-,TRBJ2-3,TGCGCCAGCAGCTTGGGAGGGACAGGGCTTAGCACAGATACGCAGTATTTT,CASSLGGTGLSTDTQYF
-,TRBV28,-,TRBJ1-2,TGTGCCAGCAGTTCGGGGAAATCTCGTGGCTACACCTTC,CASSSGKSRGYTF
TRBD1,TRBV7-8,-,TRBJ1-3,TGTGCCAGCAGTCTCGGACAGGGGACTGGAAACACCATATATTTT,CASSLGQGTGNTIYF
-,TRBV7-3,few,TRBJ2-3,TGTGCCAGCAGCTTAAGTGGACAGTGGGCAGATACGCAGTATTTT,CASSLSGQWADTQYF
-,TRBV7-6,-,TRBJ1-1,TGTGCCAGCAGCCAACGGGCAGGGAGCACTGAAGCTTTCTTT,CASSQRAGSTEAFF
-,TRBV13,few,TRBJ1-2,TGTGCCAGCAGCTTAAGGTACTATGGCTACACCTTC,CASSLRYYGYTF
TRBD2,TRBV5-1,-,TRBJ2-3,TGCGCCAGCAGCTTTAACATACTAGCGGGAGCTTCATTGCATAGAGATACGCAGTATTTT,CASSFNILAGASLHRDTQYF
-,TRBV30,-,TRBJ1-1,TGTGCCTGGAGTGTGTCCAGGAATGCTGAAGCTTTCTTT,CAWSVSRNAEAFF
-,TRBV5-4,-,TRBJ1-3,TGTGCCAGCAGCTTGGCCTTTGGGGACACCATATATTTT,CASSLAFGDTIYF
TRBD1,TRBV7-9,once,TRBJ2-5,TGTGCCAGCTCCCGAAGGACAGGGCATCAAGAGACCCAGTACTTC,CASSRRTGHQETQYF
-,TRBV30,-,TRBJ2-3,TGTGCCTGGAGTAGCTGGGGGGAGATCGCAGATACGCAGTATTTT,CAWSSWGEIADTQYF
TRBD1,TRBV4-2,-,TRBJ1-4,TGTGCCAGCAGCCAAGATGTGACTGGACAGGTTAATGAAAAACTGTTTTTT,CASSQDVTGQVNEKLFF
TRBD2,TRBV9,-,TRBJ2-1,TGTGCCAGCAGCCCCGGGGCTAGCGGGGGGGCCCAAGACAATGAGCAGTTCTTC,CASSPGASGGAQDNEQFF
-,TRBV5-1,-,TRBJ2-7,TGCGCCAGCAGCTTGGACCCGAACAAGAACGAGCAGTACTTC,CASSLDPNKNEQYF
TRBD1,TRBV10-2,-,TRBJ1-4,TGCGCCAGCAGTGAGCCAGGGGGAGGAGAAAAACTGTTTTTT,CASSEPGGGEKLFF
-,TRBV5-5,-,TRBJ1-2,TGTGCCAGCAGCTTGGGGCAGGGCGGCGCTGGCTACACCTTC,CASSLGQGGAGYTF
-,TRBV10-3,-,TRBJ2-7,TGTGCCATCAGTGAGCCTGTTGGGCCTCAGGAGCAGTACTTC,CAISEPVGPQEQYF
-,TRBV19,-,TRBJ1-4,TGTGCCACTGCAACTAATGAAAAACTGTTTTTT,CATATNEKLFF
-,TRBV7-3,-,TRBJ2-6,TGTGCCAGCAGCTTAGGGGGACACCCCTCTGGGGCCAACGTCCTGACTTTC,CASSLGGHPSGANVLTF
TRBD2,TRBV7-3,-,TRBJ2-3,TGTGCCAGCAGCCCGATCTCGGGAGGGTCAGATACGCAGTATTTT,CASSPISGGSDTQYF
-,TRBV19,-,TRBJ1-2,TGTGCCAGTAGTGCGCAGGGGCGGACAATCTATGGCTACACCTTC,CASSAQGRTIYGYTF
-,TRBV7-8,-,TRBJ1-5,TGTGCCAGCAGCTACGGACCGCAACGGAATAGCAATCAGCCCCAGCATTTT,CASSYGPQRNSNQPQHF
-,TRBV11-3,-,TRBJ2-3,TGTGCCAGCAGAAGAGACCCCACAGATACGCAGTATTTT,CASRRDPTDTQYF
-,TRBV7-8,-,TRBJ1-2,TGTGCCAGCAGCCCATGGACCGCTGGGTATTCTAACTATGGCTACACCTTC,CASSPWTAGYSNYGYTF
TRBD2,TRBV4-2,-,TRBJ2-7,TGTGCCAGCAGCCAAGATGGGCTAGCGGACTACGAGCAGTACTTC,CASSQDGLADYEQYF
-,TRBV11-2,-,TRBJ2-7,TGTGCCAGCAGGGCCATCGCATCTTACGAGCAGTACTTC,CASRAIASYEQYF
-,TRBV28,-,TRBJ2-7,TGTGCCAGCAGTCCGTCAAAGGGAGGCTACGAGCAGTACTTC,CASSPSKGGYEQYF
TRBD2,TRBV7-2,-,TRBJ2-3,TGTGCCAGCAGCTTAGCCCGGGAGGATGATACGCAGTATTTT,CASSLAREDDTQYF
TRBD2,TRBV10-3,-,TRBJ2-3,TGTGCCATCACCCAGGAAGGGACTAGCGGGGGGCTCACAGATACGCAGTATTTT,CAITQEGTSGGLTDTQYF
TRBD2,TRBV29-1,-,TRBJ2-1,TGCAGCGTTGAAGGGGTAGCGGGAGAACCTCGGTACAATGAGCAGTTCTTC,CSVEGVAGEPRYNEQFF
-,TRBV2,-,TRBJ2-1,TGTGCCAGCAGTCCCCAATTTGATGAGCAGTTCTTC,CASSPQFDEQFF
TRBD1,TRBV9,once,TRBJ2-2,TGTGCCACCGACAGGGAAGGCACCGGGGAGCTGTTTTTT,CATDREGTGELFF
-,TRBV4-1,many,TRBJ1-1,TGCGCCAGCAGCCAAGATCTGTACAGGTGGAACACTGAAGCTTTCTTT,CASSQDLYRWNTEAFF
-,TRBV4-3,-,TRBJ1-2,TGCGCCAGCAGCCAAGGGCAGGGAGGTCCTAACTATGGCTACACCTTC,CASSQGQGGPNYGYTF
-,TRBV4-1,-,TRBJ1-3,TGCGCCAGCAGCCAAGTAGGGGCCGGGTCCGGCGGAAACACCATATATTTT,CASSQVGAGSGGNTIYF
-,TRBV11-2,-,TRBJ2-7,TGTGCCAGCAGCTCGACCTCTTCCTACGAGCAGTACTTC,CASSSTSSYEQYF
TRBD1,TRBV19,-,TRBJ2-1,TGTGCCAGTAGTATCCTTACAGGGGGAAGAAATGAGCAGTTCTTC,CASSILTGGRNEQFF
-,TRBV6-1,-,TRBJ2-7,TGTGCCAGTAGACTCGCCTACGAGCAGTACTTC,CASRLAYEQYF
-,TRBV5-1,-,TRBJ2-7,TGCGCCAGCAGCTTGACAGGGTTCGAGCAGTACTTC,CASSLTGFEQYF
TRBD1,TRBV27,-,TRBJ2-3,TGTGCCAGCAGCCCCGGGACAGGGGCGACAGATACGCAGTATTTT,CASSPGTGATDTQYF
-,TRBV12-5,once,TRBJ1-2,TGTGCTAGTGGTCAATCCCCCGGGGGGATCAGCTATGGCTACACCTTC,CASGQSPGGISYGYTF
-,TRBV28,-,TRBJ2-7,TGTGCCAGCAGTGACACGCATGGGGCCTGGTACGAGCAGTACTTC,CASSDTHGAWYEQYF
-,TRBV7-3,-,TRBJ2-3,TGTGCCAGCAGCTTAACGGTAGGAGGGGGTGTGCAGTATTTT,CASSLTVGGGVQYF